This T cell receptor beta chain was sequenced in a study of T cell responses to AZD1222 COVID-19 vaccine (dated by TCRdb to about 2021). Background on the whole study: A total of around 240 trial participants underwent TCR sequencing, of whom 207 had received two doses of AZD1222 and 26 had received two doses of the MenACWY control vaccine. Trial participants were enrolled by age into 18-55, 56-69 and 70-plus year subgroups, with about 150, 27 and 61 TCR-sequenced participants respectively.

The CDR3 regions of human TCRbeta chains were analyzed by immunosequencing. Under the source paper's analysis protocol: Repertoire TCRs were checked for matches against a reference library of SARS-CoV-2-specific TCRs that had been generated using the MIRA antigen-specificity platform. Breadth meant the fraction of unique TCRs that were SARS-CoV-2-associated, whereas depth meant the fraction of total T cells that were SARS-CoV-2-associated. Each spike-specific TCR was assigned to its reactive spike region and to a CD4 or CD8 class using the MIRA data. Log10-transformed breadth and depth values were compared by one-way ANOVA with Sidak's multiple comparisons tests. TCRdb's version of the immuneACCESS table is confined to in-frame rearrangements and falls short of the full clone set. An unresolved V gene accounts for under half of the shortfall where checked; the remainder is of unknown origin. V and J calls and clone size come straight from that table; D and trimming were deduced from the DNA. The sample contains under 150,000 clones, approximately 91% of them found a single time. Roughly 2% of the sample belongs to the ten largest clones.

CDR1 is given as SEHNR and CDR2 as FQNEAQ, both from the germline V gene (reference sequence). Trimming takes 5 bases off V and 2 bases off J; junction bases not matched to a gene: 4. There are 15 amino acids in the CDR3, from cysteine to valine inclusive. The read is trimmed to its CDR3 DNA, 45 bases read in frame from base 1. To note about this clone: Its antigen is currently not known. Qualities for individual bases were not recorded, and no much larger clone is one base off.

In the paper's terms, the time point label means: about 28 days (+/-7) after the second vaccine dose. AZD1222 recipients given second doses at about 4 weeks or at about 12 weeks were pooled, since spike-specific TCR depth and breadth were not found to differ between the two schedules. Vaccinee samples came from UK trials COV001 and COV002, including a single-blind randomized controlled phase 2/3 trial of AZD1222 (ChAdOx1 nCoV-19) in healthy adults. For TCRbeta chain sequencing, PBMC samples were collected from trial participants at day 0 and at day 28 after the second dose. What the study reported, not specific to this receptor: Conclusions about previously exposed vaccinees are limited, since just 6 or 7 AZD1222 recipients were seropositive for SARS-CoV-2 at baseline. Most participants were white British and females outnumbered males, and the authors suggested that clonal diversity may have been underestimated. Nearly half of unique spike-specific TCRs reportedly recognized epitopes outside regions mutated in the B.1.351 and B.1.1.7 variants. Because no samples from the day 14 peak response were available, repertoires could be characterized only after the peak T cell response. CD4 TCRs associated with the vaccine covered the entire spike protein, and the dominant responses were in regions 160-218 and 743-854. In the small 56-69-year group, the increase in depth fell short of significance, most likely because of low power. Spike-specific TCR breadth and depth rose significantly after two AZD1222 doses compared with day 0 and with MenACWY recipients.

This clonotype was sampled from an adult who received the AZD1222 COVID-19 vaccine. The sequenced sample was peripheral blood, obtained 28 days after the second AZD1222 dose. This chain is built from TRBV7-9 and TRBJ2-7, with 12 junctional bases fitting TRBD2. The sequenced DNA: TGTGCCAGCAGCCTCTGGACTAGCGGGACCTACGAGCAGTACGTC. Translated, this is CASSLWTSGTYEQYV.